This T cell receptor (beta chain) is from a study of cytomegalovirus exposure and HLA in healthy donors. 60 Vbeta and 13 Jbeta primers were used in PCR. The protocol was immunoSEQ multiplex PCR, while the TCRdb copy is restricted to in-frame clones and leaves out a portion. The sample yields more than 100,000 clones, around three quarters seen once. Per the germline V gene, CDR1 is MRHNA and CDR2 is SNTAGT. J was trimmed by 2 bases and V by 0 bases; bases with no gene match: 6. The CDR3 contains 17 residues. The chain joins TRBV6-4 to TRBJ2-3; 9 positions agree with TRBD2. Sequencing used PBMCs. The sequence derives from a man aged 45-65 years in good health and CMV-seropositive. The CDR3 loop reads CASSDSAAGGPTDTQYF. The CDR3 DNA sequence: TGTGCCAGCAGTGACTCAGCAGCGGGAGGCCCCACAGATACGCAGTATTTT.